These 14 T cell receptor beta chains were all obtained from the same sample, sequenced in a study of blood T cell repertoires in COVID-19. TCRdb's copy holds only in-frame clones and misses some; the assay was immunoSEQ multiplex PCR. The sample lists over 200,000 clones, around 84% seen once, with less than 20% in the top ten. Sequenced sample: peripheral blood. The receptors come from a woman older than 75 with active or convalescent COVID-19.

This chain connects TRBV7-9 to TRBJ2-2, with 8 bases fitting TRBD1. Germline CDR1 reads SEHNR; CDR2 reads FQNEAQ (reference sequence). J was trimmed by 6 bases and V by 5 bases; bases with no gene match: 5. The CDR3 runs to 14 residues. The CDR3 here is CASSQDRVAGELFF. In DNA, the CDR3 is TGTGCCAGCAGCCAGGACAGGGTGGCCGGGGAGCTGTTTTTT.

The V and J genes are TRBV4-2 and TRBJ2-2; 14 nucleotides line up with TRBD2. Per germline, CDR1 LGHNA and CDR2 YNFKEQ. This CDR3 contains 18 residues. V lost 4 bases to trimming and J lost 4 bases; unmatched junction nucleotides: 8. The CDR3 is CASSPSGTSGRFTGELFF. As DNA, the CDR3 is TGTGCCAGCAGCCCATCCGGGACTAGCGGGAGATTCACCGGGGAGCTGTTTTTT.

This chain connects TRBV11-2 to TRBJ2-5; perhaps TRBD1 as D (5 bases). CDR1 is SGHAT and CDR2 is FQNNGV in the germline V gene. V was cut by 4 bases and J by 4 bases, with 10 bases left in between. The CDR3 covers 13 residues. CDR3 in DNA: TGTGCCAGCAGCTCCAGGGCCCCAGAGACCCAGTACTTC. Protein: CASSSRAPETQYF.

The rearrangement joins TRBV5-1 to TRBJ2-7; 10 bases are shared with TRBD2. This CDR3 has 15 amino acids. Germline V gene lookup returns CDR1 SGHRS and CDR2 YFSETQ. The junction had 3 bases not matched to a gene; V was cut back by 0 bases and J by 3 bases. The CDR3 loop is CASSLGASGGYEQYF. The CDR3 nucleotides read TGCGCCAGCAGCTTGGGGGCTAGCGGGGGCTACGAGCAGTACTTC.

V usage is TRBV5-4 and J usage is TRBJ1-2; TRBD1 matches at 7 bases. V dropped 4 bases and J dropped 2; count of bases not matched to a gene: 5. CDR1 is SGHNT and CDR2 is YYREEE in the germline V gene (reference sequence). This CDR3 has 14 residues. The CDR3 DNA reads TGTGCCAGCAGCGCAAAGACAGGGAACTATGGCTACACCTTC. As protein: CASSAKTGNYGYTF.

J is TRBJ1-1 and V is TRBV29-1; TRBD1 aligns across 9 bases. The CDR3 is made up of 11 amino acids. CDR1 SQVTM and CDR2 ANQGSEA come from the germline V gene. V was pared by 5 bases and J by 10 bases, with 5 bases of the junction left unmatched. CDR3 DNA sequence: TGCAGCGTTCCACAGGGGGCGCGAGCTTTCTTT. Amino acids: CSVPQGARAFF. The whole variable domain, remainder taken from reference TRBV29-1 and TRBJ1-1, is SAVISQKPSRDICQRGTSLTIQCQVDSQVTMMFWYRQQPGQSLTLIATANQGSEATYESGFVIDKFPISRPNLTFSTLTVSNMSPEDSSIYLCSVPQGARAFFGQGTRLTVV.

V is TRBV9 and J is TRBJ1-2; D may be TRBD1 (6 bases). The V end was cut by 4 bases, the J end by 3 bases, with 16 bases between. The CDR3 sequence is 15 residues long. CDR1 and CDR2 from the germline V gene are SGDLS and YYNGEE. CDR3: CASSTRDTFDYGYTF. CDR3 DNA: TGTGCCAGCAGCACCCGGGACACCTTTGACTATGGCTACACCTTC.

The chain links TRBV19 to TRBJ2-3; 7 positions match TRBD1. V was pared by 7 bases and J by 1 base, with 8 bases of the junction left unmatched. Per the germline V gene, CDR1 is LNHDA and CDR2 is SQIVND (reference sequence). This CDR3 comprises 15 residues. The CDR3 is CASTRQGMGTDTQYF. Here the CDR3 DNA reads TGTGCCAGTACCCGACAGGGTATGGGCACAGATACGCAGTATTTT.

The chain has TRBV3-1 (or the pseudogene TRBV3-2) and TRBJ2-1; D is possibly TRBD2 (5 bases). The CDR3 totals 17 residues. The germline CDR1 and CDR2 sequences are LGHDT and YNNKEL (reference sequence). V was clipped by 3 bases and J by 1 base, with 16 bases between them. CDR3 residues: CASSHIGLWTSYNEQFF. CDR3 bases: TGTGCCAGCAGCCATATCGGTCTCTGGACTTCCTACAATGAGCAGTTCTTC.

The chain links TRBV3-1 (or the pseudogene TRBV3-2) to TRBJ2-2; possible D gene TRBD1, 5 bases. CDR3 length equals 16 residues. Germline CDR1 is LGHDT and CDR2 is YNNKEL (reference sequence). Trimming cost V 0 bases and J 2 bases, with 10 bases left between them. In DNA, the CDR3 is TGTGCCAGCAGCCAAGACAGGACACTCAACACCGGGGAGCTGTTTTTT. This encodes CASSQDRTLNTGELFF.

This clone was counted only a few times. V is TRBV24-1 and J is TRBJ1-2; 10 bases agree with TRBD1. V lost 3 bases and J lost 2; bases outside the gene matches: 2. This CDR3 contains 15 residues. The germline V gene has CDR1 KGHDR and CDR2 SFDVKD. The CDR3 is CATSDRDRGNYGYTF. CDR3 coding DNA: TGTGCCACCAGTGATCGGGACAGGGGAAACTATGGCTACACCTTC.

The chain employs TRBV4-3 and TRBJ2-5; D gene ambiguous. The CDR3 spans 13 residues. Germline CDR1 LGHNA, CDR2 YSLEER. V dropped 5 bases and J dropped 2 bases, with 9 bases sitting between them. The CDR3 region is CASSKSSQETQYF. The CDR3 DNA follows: TGCGCCAGCAGCAAGTCTAGTCAAGAGACCCAGTACTTC.

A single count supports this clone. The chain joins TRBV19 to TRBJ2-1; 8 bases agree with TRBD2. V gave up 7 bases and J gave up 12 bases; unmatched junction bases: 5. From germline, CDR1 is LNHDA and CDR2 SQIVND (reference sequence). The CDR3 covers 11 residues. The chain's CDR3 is CASTTGLAQFF. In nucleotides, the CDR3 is TGTGCCAGTACCACTGGACTAGCGCAGTTCTTC.

CDR3 sequence reads: CASSPRTGISNQPQHF. The CDR3 DNA reads TGTGCCAGCAGTCCCCGGACAGGAATTAGCAATCAGCCCCAGCATTTT. The chain combines TRBV27 with TRBJ1-5; 7 nucleotides agree with TRBD1. Germline lookup yields CDR1 MNHEY and CDR2 SMNVEV (reference sequence). The CDR3 is 16 amino acids. The V and J ends lost 5 bases and 0 bases, in that order; junction bases with no gene match: 7.